Listed below are T cell receptor beta chains from one sample, sequenced in a study of T cell changes during pregnancy in multiple sclerosis. Method: immunoSEQ multiplex PCR; TCRdb's copy keeps in-frame clones and lacks some. The table has 45,000 to 65,000 clones, 94% seen once; the top ten hold about 3.2%. Here the sequenced sample was CD8+ T cells from peripheral blood mononuclear cells, taken in the third trimester of pregnancy. The receptors come from a female donor with multiple sclerosis, enrolled in a pregnancy study. The CDR3 runs from the conserved cysteine through the conserved F or W. A D gene is named only where the DNA matches it firmly. Clone size, where shown, is once, few, many, or a class for clones that have expanded.

NA | NA | TRBJ1-3 | TRBV4-1 | TGCGCCAGCAGCCAGGAGGGGTTCTCTGGAAACACCATATATTTT | CASSQEGFSGNTIYF
NA | NA | TRBJ1-1 | TRBV27 | TGTGCCAGCAGAAAAGGGGACACTGAAGCTTTCTTT | CASRKGDTEAFF
once | NA | TRBJ1-1 | TRBV28 | TGTGCCAGCAGTTTTGCAGATGGCACTGAAGCTTTCTTT | CASSFADGTEAFF
NA | NA | TRBJ1-3 | TRBV5-4 | TGTGCCAGCAGCTTGGATGGGGGCGTAAGAAACACCATATATTTT | CASSLDGGVRNTIYF
NA | NA | TRBJ1-1 | TRBV2 | TGTGCCAGCAGTGGCCTCGGGGGTAACACTGAAGCTTTCTTT | CASSGLGGNTEAFF
NA | NA | TRBJ1-5 | TRBV7-9 | TGTGCCAGCAGCTTTGCGGGGGGCAATCAGCCCCAGCATTTT | CASSFAGGNQPQHF
NA | TRBD1 | TRBJ1-2 | TRBV2 | TGTGCCAGCAGTGTGGCAGGGGGAACGTCTAACTATGGCTACACCTTC | CASSVAGGTSNYGYTF
NA | NA | TRBJ1-5 | TRBV7-3 | TGTGCCAGCAGCCAAAACGACAGGATCTCCAATCAGCCCCAGCATTTT | CASSQNDRISNQPQHF
NA | TRBD1 | TRBJ1-4 | TRBV13 | TGTGCCAGCAGCTCAGGACAGGTTAATGAAAAACTGTTTTTT | CASSSGQVNEKLFF
NA | TRBD2 | TRBJ2-1 | TRBV4-2 | TGTGCCAGCAGCCAACCCGATTCTAGCGGGAGGGGTGAGTCCTACAATGAGCAGTTCTTC | CASSQPDSSGRGESYNEQFF
NA | NA | TRBJ1-2 | TRBV4-1 | TGCGCCAGCAGCCAAATCGGTCAGGGGTCCGGCTACACCTTC | CASSQIGQGSGYTF
NA | NA | TRBJ2-7 | TRBV27 | TGTGCCAGCAGTGCACAGACTAGCTCCTACGAGCAGTACTTC | CASSAQTSSYEQYF
NA | NA | TRBJ2-7 | TRBV14 | TGTGCCAGCAGCCAAGATGACGGGGCCTACGAGCAGTACTTC | CASSQDDGAYEQYF
NA | NA | TRBJ2-3 | TRBV7-6 | TGTGCCAGCAGCCACCCGCCGGGTCCAAGCGGGCCCACAGATACGCAGTATTTT | CASSHPPGPSGPTDTQYF
NA | TRBD2 | TRBJ2-7 | TRBV4-1 | TGCGCCAGCAGCCAACGACTAGCGGGGTCCTACGAGCAGTACTTC | CASSQRLAGSYEQYF
few | NA | TRBJ2-2 | TRBV30 | TGTGCCTGGAGTGTAAACCCAGTTGCCGGGGAGCTGTTTTTT | CAWSVNPVAGELFF
NA | TRBD2 | TRBJ2-1 | TRBV5-4 | TGTGCCAGCAGCTTGTTCCAGCGGGAGACCAATGAGCAGTTCTTC | CASSLFQRETNEQFF
few | NA | TRBJ2-2 | TRBV6-1 | TGTGCCGCAGAACCCGACTTGAACACCGGGGAGCTGTTTTTT | CAAEPDLNTGELFF
NA | NA | TRBJ1-1 | TRBV28 | TGTGCCAGCAGTCTAAATACAGGGTACTCTGAAGCTTTCTTT | CASSLNTGYSEAFF
NA | NA | TRBJ2-1 | TRBV7-9 | TGTGCCAGCAGCCTAACCCGGGGTGGTGGAGAGAATTACAATGAGCAGTTCTTC | CASSLTRGGGENYNEQFF
NA | NA | TRBJ2-7 | TRBV7-9 | TGTGCCAGCAGCTTGGCTGATTACGAGCAGTACTTC | CASSLADYEQYF
NA | TRBD2 | TRBJ2-1 | TRBV19 | TGTGCCAGTAGTATAACGGCTAGCGGGACTGTTGAGCAGTTCTTC | CASSITASGTVEQFF
once | TRBD1 | TRBJ1-5 | TRBV27 | TGTGCCAGCAAAAGGACAGGGGGCGTTCAGCCCCAGCATTTT | CASKRTGGVQPQHF
NA | TRBD1 | TRBJ1-4 | TRBV4-1 | TGCGCCAGCAGCCAAGAACCCACAGGGGATGATACCGTATATGAAAAACTGTTTTTT | CASSQEPTGDDTVYEKLFF
NA | NA | TRBJ1-2 | TRBV6-4 | TGTGCCAGCAGTGGGACAGCTAACTATGGCTACACCTTC | CASSGTANYGYTF
once | TRBD1 | TRBJ2-6 | TRBV7-9 | TGTGCCAGCAGCTTAGTTGCAGGGGGCGTTTCTGGGGCCAACGTCCTGACTTTC | CASSLVAGGVSGANVLTF
NA | TRBD2 | TRBJ2-2 | TRBV10-3 | TGTGCCATCAGTAATAGCGGGAGGGGTAACACCGGGGAGCTGTTTTTT | CAISNSGRGNTGELFF
NA | NA | TRBJ2-7 | TRBV5-8 | TGTGCCAGCAGCCTGGAGGGGGCCGAGCAGTACTTC | CASSLEGAEQYF
NA | NA | TRBJ1-5 | TRBV23-1 | TGCGCCAGCAGTCCTCGCAGGGTAGGGTTCAATCAGCCCCAGCATTTT | CASSPRRVGFNQPQHF
few | TRBD2 | TRBJ2-1 | TRBV9 | TGTGCCAGCAGCGGTCGACTAGCGGGAGGCATCTCCTACAATGAGCAGTTCTTC | CASSGRLAGGISYNEQFF
NA | NA | TRBJ2-1 | TRBV19 | TGTGCCAGTAGTATGAGCCTATACAATGAGCAGTTCTTC | CASSMSLYNEQFF
NA | NA | TRBJ2-3 | TRBV5-5 | TGTGCCAGCAGCTTGGGTGGTAGCGGTGGCACAGATACGCAGTATTTT | CASSLGGSGGTDTQYF
NA | TRBD2 | TRBJ2-1 | TRBV11-2 | TGTGCCAGCAGCTTAAGAACTAGCGGCTACAATGAGCAGTTCTTC | CASSLRTSGYNEQFF
NA | TRBD1 | TRBJ1-2 | TRBV28 | TGTGCCAGCAGTCCAAGGGACAGAAGGGGCTATGGCTACACCTTC | CASSPRDRRGYGYTF
NA | TRBD2 | TRBJ2-7 | TRBV6-5 | TGTGCCAGCAGTATCTCTAGCGGGTCCTCCTACGAGCAGTACTTC | CASSISSGSSYEQYF
NA | NA | TRBJ2-2 | TRBV7-6 | TGTGCCAGCAGCTTAGCCTCGGGTTGGGACACCGGGGAGCTGTTTTTT | CASSLASGWDTGELFF
NA | NA | TRBJ2-7 | TRBV27 | TGTGCCAGCAGTTTATCAGGGGTCTACGAGCAGTACTTC | CASSLSGVYEQYF